Listed below are T cell receptor beta chains from one sample, sequenced in a study of blood T cell repertoires in COVID-19. Measured with immunoSEQ multiplex PCR; TCRdb has only the in-frame clones, and not every one. Here the sample spans roughly 170,000 clones, more than 75% being singletons. Sequencing was done on a sample of peripheral blood. Receptor source: a woman in her fifties or sixties with COVID-19, enrolled during active disease. The CDR3 runs from the conserved cysteine through the conserved F or W. D genes are given only for firm matches. Only some rows state a clone size, as once, few, many or a class for expanded clones.

>-|TRBJ1-4|TRBV28|-
CASSSGQGSEKLFF
TGTGCCAGCAGTTCAGGGCAGGGAAGTGAAAAACTGTTTTTT
>TRBD1|TRBJ2-1|TRBV5-1|-
CASSSRQGESYNEQFF
TGCGCCAGCAGCTCCCGACAGGGGGAGAGCTACAATGAGCAGTTCTTC
>TRBD1|TRBJ2-7|TRBV5-1|once
CASSLAGQGEQYF
TGCGCCAGCAGCTTGGCGGGACAGGGAGAGCAGTACTTC
>-|TRBJ2-7|TRBV5-1|-
CASSSPDSLSYEQYF
TGCGCCAGCAGCTCACCGGACAGCCTCTCCTACGAGCAGTACTTC
>-|TRBJ1-1|TRBV3-1/TRBV3-2|-
CASSQDGIEAEAFF
TGTGCCAGCAGCCAAGACGGGATTGAAGCTGAAGCTTTCTTT
>TRBD2|TRBJ2-7|TRBV5-1|-
CASSTPSGSSYEQYF
TGCGCCAGCAGCACCCCTAGCGGGTCCTCCTACGAGCAGTACTTC
>TRBD1|TRBJ2-6|TRBV5-4|-
CASSKPGQGLSGANVLTF
TGTGCCAGCAGCAAACCGGGACAGGGGTTGAGTGGGGCCAACGTCCTGACTTTC
>TRBD1|TRBJ1-5|TRBV19|-
CASRDRPGSQPQHF
TGTGCCAGTAGGGACAGGCCAGGGAGTCAGCCCCAGCATTTT
>-|TRBJ2-7|TRBV7-4|-
CASSYVTRKGKQYF
TGTGCCAGCAGTTACGTAACGAGGAAAGGTAAGCAGTACTTC
>TRBD1|TRBJ2-4|TRBV15|-
CATSNDRGIAKNIQYF
TGTGCCACCAGCAACGACAGGGGAATAGCCAAAAACATTCAGTACTTC
>-|TRBJ2-1|TRBV29-1|-
CSVSVSGNEQFF
TGCAGCGTTTCGGTATCAGGCAATGAGCAGTTCTTC
>TRBD2|TRBJ2-3|TRBV23-1|-
CAVGRDRSDTQYF
TGCGCCGTTGGGAGGGACCGGTCAGATACGCAGTATTTT
>TRBD1|TRBJ1-6|TRBV28|-
CASSSDRGGSPLHF
TGTGCCAGCAGTTCCGACAGGGGGGGTTCACCCCTCCACTTT
>-|TRBJ1-1|TRBV25-1|once
CASSESRVKGTEAFF
TGTGCCAGCAGTGAATCCCGGGTAAAGGGGACTGAAGCTTTCTTT
>-|TRBJ2-7|TRBV2|-
CASSDFAGYEQYF
TGTGCCAGCAGTGATTTTGCCGGGTACGAGCAGTACTTC
>-|TRBJ2-3|TRBV11-2|-
CASSLWGGTDTQYF
TGTGCCAGCAGCTTATGGGGGGGCACAGATACGCAGTATTTT
>-|TRBJ1-1|TRBV30|-
CAWDTGGLNTEAFF
TGTGCCTGGGACACGGGAGGATTGAACACTGAAGCTTTCTTT
>TRBD2|TRBJ2-1|TRBV7-2|-
CASSPDPGLFHNEQFF
TGTGCCAGCAGCCCGGATCCGGGACTATTTCACAATGAGCAGTTCTTC
>TRBD1|TRBJ1-6|TRBV5-6|-
CASSPRGHSYNSPLHF
TGTGCCAGCAGCCCTAGGGGGCATTCCTATAATTCACCCCTCCACTTT
>TRBD1|TRBJ1-6|TRBV4-1|-
CASSPQGQGSPLHF
TGCGCCAGCAGCCCTCAGGGACAGGGTTCACCCCTCCACTTT
>-|TRBJ2-3|TRBV30|-
CAWSVKVSDTDTQYF
TGTGCCTGGAGTGTAAAAGTCAGTGACACAGATACGCAGTATTTT
>-|TRBJ1-4|TRBV7-2|few
CASSLVQGTDEKLFF
TGTGCCAGCAGCTTAGTCCAGGGCACAGATGAAAAACTGTTTTTT
>-|TRBJ2-5|TRBV19|-
CASRGQPQETQYF
TGTGCCAGTAGGGGGCAGCCCCAAGAGACCCAGTACTTC
>-|TRBJ1-2|TRBV19|-
CASSTTGAYTNYGYTF
TGTGCCAGTAGTACGACAGGCGCCTACACTAACTATGGCTACACCTTC
>TRBD1|TRBJ2-1|TRBV27|-
CAVGGQGNEQFF
TGTGCCGTGGGGGGACAGGGGAATGAGCAGTTCTTC
>-|TRBJ1-5|TRBV14|-
CASSQAPNQPQHF
TGTGCCAGCAGCCAGGCCCCTAATCAGCCCCAGCATTTT
>-|TRBJ2-5|TRBV3-1/TRBV3-2|-
CASSAPGTHQETQYF
TGTGCCAGCAGCGCGCCCGGGACTCATCAAGAGACCCAGTACTTC
>-|TRBJ2-7|TRBV10-3|-
CATDQGLNEQYF
TGTGCCACGGACCAGGGGCTCAACGAGCAGTACTTC
>TRBD1|TRBJ2-7|TRBV5-1|-
CASSSRDRAYEQYF
TGCGCCAGCAGCTCACGGGACAGGGCCTACGAGCAGTACTTC
>-|TRBJ1-1|TRBV30|-
CAWSFGRNTEAFF
TGTGCCTGGAGTTTCGGTAGAAACACTGAAGCTTTCTTT
>TRBD1|TRBJ2-5|TRBV18|-
CASSPRGPQETQYF
TGTGCCAGCTCACCCAGGGGGCCACAAGAGACCCAGTACTTC
>-|TRBJ2-4|TRBV4-1|-
CASSQEGGLMRTPNIQYF
TGCGCCAGCAGCCAAGAGGGAGGACTAATGCGGACGCCAAACATTCAGTACTTC
>-|TRBJ1-4|TRBV4-1|-
CASSQNRGEKLFF
TGCGCCAGCAGCCAAAATAGGGGTGAAAAACTGTTTTTT
>-|TRBJ2-7|TRBV7-2|-
CASSLFPGGGEQYF
TGTGCCAGCAGCTTGTTCCCAGGCGGAGGCGAGCAGTACTTC
>TRBD2|TRBJ2-3|TRBV30|-
CAWTWSGGRGTQYF
TGTGCCTGGACATGGAGCGGGGGCCGGGGTACGCAGTATTTT
>TRBD1|TRBJ1-4|TRBV5-1|-
CASSWGTVEEKLFF
TGCGCCAGCAGCTGGGGGACAGTGGAGGAAAAACTGTTTTTT
>-|TRBJ1-1|TRBV4-1|-
CASSQGNGLQAFF
TGCGCCAGCAGCCAAGGAAACGGACTACAGGCTTTCTTT
>TRBD1|TRBJ1-2|TRBV7-3|once
CASSSGQGSYGYTF
TGTGCCAGCAGCTCGGGACAGGGGAGCTATGGCTACACCTTC
>-|TRBJ2-1|TRBV19|-
CASNPGTSYNEQFF
TGTGCCAGTAACCCCGGGACAAGCTACAATGAGCAGTTCTTC
>-|TRBJ1-4|TRBV7-2|-
CASSLLGGEKLFF
TGTGCCAGCAGCTTGTTAGGGGGTGAAAAACTGTTTTTT
>-|TRBJ2-2|TRBV28|-
CASSAAQYTGELFF
TGTGCCAGCAGTGCGGCACAATACACCGGGGAGCTGTTTTTT
>-|TRBJ2-3|TRBV5-1|-
CASSETLLTQYF
TGCGCCAGCAGCGAGACTCTTCTAACGCAGTATTTT
>-|TRBJ1-1|TRBV10-3|once
CAISEISQVEAFF
TGTGCCATCAGTGAGATTTCACAGGTAGAAGCTTTCTTT
>TRBD1|TRBJ2-2|TRBV3-1/TRBV3-2|-
CASSIRDRDTGELFF
TGTGCCAGCAGCATCCGGGACAGAGACACCGGGGAGCTGTTTTTT
>TRBD2|TRBJ2-3|TRBV19|-
CASSQSGGLDTQYF
TGTGCCAGTAGTCAAAGCGGGGGATTAGATACGCAGTATTTT
>-|TRBJ2-5|TRBV27|-
CASSPRLPETQYF
TGTGCCAGCAGTCCAAGACTGCCGGAGACCCAGTACTTC
>-|TRBJ2-3|TRBV18|-
CASSPVDSTDTQYF
TGTGCCAGCTCACCAGTGGACTCAACAGATACGCAGTATTTT
>-|TRBJ2-7|TRBV11-1|-
CASSSRTAAYEQYF
TGTGCCAGCAGCTCTCGGACAGCCGCCTACGAGCAGTACTTC
>TRBD2|TRBJ2-5|TRBV30|-
CAWSLTLAGGPQETQYF
TGTGCCTGGAGTCTGACACTAGCGGGGGGGCCACAAGAGACCCAGTACTTC
>TRBD1|TRBJ2-1|TRBV5-5|-
CASSIRQPQGDEQFF
TGTGCCAGCAGCATCAGACAGCCCCAGGGGGATGAGCAGTTCTTC
>TRBD1|TRBJ2-7|TRBV29-1|-
CSVEGGQGSPYEQYF
TGCAGCGTTGAGGGAGGACAGGGCTCTCCCTACGAGCAGTACTTC
>-|TRBJ1-6|TRBV14|-
CASSQESRDGSPLHF
TGTGCCAGCAGCCAAGAATCCAGGGATGGTTCACCCCTCCACTTT
>TRBD1|TRBJ1-4|TRBV5-1|-
CASSLRTGVNEKLFF
TGCGCCAGCAGCCTTAGGACAGGGGTAAATGAAAAACTGTTTTTT
>-|TRBJ1-1|TRBV18|-
CASSAGEDTEAFF
TGTGCCAGCTCAGCAGGGGAAGACACTGAAGCTTTCTTT
>TRBD1|TRBJ1-3|TRBV15|once
CATSLSPTGGSGNTIYF
TGTGCCACCAGCTTAAGTCCCACAGGGGGCTCTGGAAACACCATATATTTT